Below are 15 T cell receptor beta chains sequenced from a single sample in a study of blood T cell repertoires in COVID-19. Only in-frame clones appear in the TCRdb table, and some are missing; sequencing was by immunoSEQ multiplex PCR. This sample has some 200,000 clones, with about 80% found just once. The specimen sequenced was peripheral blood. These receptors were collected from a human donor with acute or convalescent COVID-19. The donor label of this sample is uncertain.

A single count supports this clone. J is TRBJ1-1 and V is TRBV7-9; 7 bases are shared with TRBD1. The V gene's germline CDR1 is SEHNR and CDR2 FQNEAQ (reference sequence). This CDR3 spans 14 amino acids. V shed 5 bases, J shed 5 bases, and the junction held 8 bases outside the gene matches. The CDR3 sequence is CASSPRGVGTEAFF. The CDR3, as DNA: TGTGCCAGCAGCCCCAGGGGGGTTGGTACTGAAGCTTTCTTT.

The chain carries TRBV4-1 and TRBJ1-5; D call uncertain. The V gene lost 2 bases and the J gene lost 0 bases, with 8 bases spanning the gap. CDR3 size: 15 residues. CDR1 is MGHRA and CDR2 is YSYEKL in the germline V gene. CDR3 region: CASSQWQISNQPQHF. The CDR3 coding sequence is TGCGCCAGCAGCCAATGGCAGATTAGCAATCAGCCCCAGCATTTT.

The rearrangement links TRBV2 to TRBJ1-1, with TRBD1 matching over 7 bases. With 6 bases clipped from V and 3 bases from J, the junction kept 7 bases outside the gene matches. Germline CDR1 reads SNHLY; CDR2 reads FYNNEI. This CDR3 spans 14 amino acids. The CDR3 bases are TGTGCCAGCAGATTCAGGCAGGGGGACACTGAAGCTTTCTTT. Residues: CASRFRQGDTEAFF.

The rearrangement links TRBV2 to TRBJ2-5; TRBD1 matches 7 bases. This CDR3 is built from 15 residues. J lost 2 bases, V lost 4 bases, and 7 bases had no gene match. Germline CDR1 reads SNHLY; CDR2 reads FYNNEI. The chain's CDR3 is CASSGQGMAQETQYF. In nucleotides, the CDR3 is TGTGCCAGCAGTGGACAGGGTATGGCTCAAGAGACCCAGTACTTC. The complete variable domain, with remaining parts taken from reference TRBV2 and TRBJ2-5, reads EPEVTQTPSHQVTQMGQEVILRCVPISNHLYFYWYRQILGQKVEFLVSFYNNEISEKSEIFDDQFSVERPDGSNFTLKIRSTKLEDSAMYFCASSGQGMAQETQYFGPGTRLLVL.

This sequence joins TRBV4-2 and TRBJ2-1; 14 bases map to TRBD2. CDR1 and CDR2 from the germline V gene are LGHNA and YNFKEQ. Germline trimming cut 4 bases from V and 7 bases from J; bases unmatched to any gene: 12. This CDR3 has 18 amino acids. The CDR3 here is CASSLSSTSGGARNEQFF. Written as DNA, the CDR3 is TGTGCCAGCAGCCTGTCCTCGACTAGCGGGGGGGCCCGGAATGAGCAGTTCTTC.

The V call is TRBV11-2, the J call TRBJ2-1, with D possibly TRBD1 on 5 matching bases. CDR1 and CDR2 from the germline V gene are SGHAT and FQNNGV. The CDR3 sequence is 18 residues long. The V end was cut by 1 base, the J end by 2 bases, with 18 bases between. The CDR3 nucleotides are TGTGCCAGCAGCTTAGTATTCGGCGGCCAGGGCCCCTACAATGAGCAGTTCTTC. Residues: CASSLVFGGQGPYNEQFF. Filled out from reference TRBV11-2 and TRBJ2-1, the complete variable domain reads EAGVAQSPRYKIIEKRQSVAFWCNPISGHATLYWYQQILGQGPKLLIQFQNNGVVDDSQLPKDRFSAERLKGVDSTLKIQPAKLEDSAVYLCASSLVFGGQGPYNEQFFGPGTRLTVL.

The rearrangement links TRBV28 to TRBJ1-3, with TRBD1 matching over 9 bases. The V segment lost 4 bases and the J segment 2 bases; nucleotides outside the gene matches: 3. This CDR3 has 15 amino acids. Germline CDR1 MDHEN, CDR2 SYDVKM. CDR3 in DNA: TGTGCCAGCAGTTCCCGGACAGGGGCTGGAAACACCATATATTTT. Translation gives CASSSRTGAGNTIYF.

The CDR3 reads CASSLVGPRDTQYF. In DNA, the CDR3 is TGTGCCAGCAGCTTAGTGGGCCCCAGGGATACGCAGTATTTT. This chain connects TRBV7-3 to TRBJ2-3; D unclear. Germline V gene data show CDR1 as SGHTA and CDR2 as FQGTGA. The ends were cut back, 2 bases at V and 6 bases at J, with 12 bases in the middle. The CDR3 sequence is 14 residues long.

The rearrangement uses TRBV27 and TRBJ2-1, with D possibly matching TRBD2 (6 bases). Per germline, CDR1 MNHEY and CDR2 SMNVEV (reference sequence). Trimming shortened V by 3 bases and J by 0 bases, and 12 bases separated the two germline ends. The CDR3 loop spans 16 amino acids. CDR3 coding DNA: TGTGCCAGCAGTTTGGAGGGACGCCCCTCCTACAATGAGCAGTTCTTC. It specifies CASSLEGRPSYNEQFF.

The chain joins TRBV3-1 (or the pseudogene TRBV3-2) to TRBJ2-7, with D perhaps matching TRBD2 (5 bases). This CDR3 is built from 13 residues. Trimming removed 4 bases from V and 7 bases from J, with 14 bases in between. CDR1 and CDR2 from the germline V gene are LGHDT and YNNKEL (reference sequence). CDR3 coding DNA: TGTGCCAGCAGCCCCGCCCTCCGGAGGGAGCAGTACTTC. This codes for CASSPALRREQYF.

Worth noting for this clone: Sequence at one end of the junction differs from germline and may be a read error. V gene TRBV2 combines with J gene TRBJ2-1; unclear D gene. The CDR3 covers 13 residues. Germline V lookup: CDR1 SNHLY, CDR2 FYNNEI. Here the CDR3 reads CATSGQVGNEQFF. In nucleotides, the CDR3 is TGTGCCACCAGTGGGCAGGTCGGCAATGAGCAGTTCTTC.

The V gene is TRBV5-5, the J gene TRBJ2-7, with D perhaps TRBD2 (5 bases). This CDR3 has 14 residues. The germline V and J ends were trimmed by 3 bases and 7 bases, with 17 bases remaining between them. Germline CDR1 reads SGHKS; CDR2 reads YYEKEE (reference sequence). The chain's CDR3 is CASSWRLELGEQYF. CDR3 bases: TGTGCCAGCAGCTGGCGGCTTGAACTAGGAGAGCAGTACTTC.

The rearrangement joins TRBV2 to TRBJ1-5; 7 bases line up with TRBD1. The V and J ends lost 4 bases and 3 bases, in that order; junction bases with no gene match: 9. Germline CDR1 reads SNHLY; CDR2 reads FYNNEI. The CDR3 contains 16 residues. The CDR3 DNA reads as TGTGCCAGCAGTGTGACAGGGTTATGGGTCAATCAGCCCCAGCATTTT. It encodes CASSVTGLWVNQPQHF.

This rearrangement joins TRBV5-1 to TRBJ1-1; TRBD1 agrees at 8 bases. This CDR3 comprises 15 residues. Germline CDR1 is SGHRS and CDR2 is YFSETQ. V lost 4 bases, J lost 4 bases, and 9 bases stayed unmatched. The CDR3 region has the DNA TGCGCCAGCAGCACCGACAGGGGAGGGGGCACTGAAGCTTTCTTT. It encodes CASSTDRGGGTEAFF.

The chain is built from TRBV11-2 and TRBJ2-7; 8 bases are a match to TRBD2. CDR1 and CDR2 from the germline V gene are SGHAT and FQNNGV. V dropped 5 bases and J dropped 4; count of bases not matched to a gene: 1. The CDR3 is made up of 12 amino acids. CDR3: CASSPGGYEQYF. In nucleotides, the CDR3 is TGTGCCAGCAGCCCGGGGGGGTACGAGCAGTACTTC.